The clone carrying this TCR beta chain turned up a few times. No antigen is known for it. The data were produced by immunoSEQ multiplex PCR, yet TCRdb's version contains in-frame clones alone and is incomplete. Counted here are under 25,000 clones, approximately 81% occurring once; the ten biggest clones make up roughly 31%. These data belong to a study of EBV T-cell therapy then PD-1 blockade in nasopharyngeal carcinoma. Treatment given: AdE1-LMPpoly-expanded autologous EBV-specific T-cell therapy followed by anti-PD-1 nivolumab. The J segment lost 2 bases and the V segment lost 3 bases, leaving 2 bases of the junction unmatched. The germline CDR1 and CDR2 sequences are MRHNA and SNTAGT. The CDR3 is made up of 16 amino acids.

Sequencing used CD8+ T cells from blood, obtained at roughly day 35 from a patient whose treatment included autologous EBV-specific T cells and nivolumab. The genes are TRBV6-4 and TRBJ2-3, with 13 nucleotides matching TRBD2. The source of this sequence is a middle-aged man with nasopharyngeal carcinoma. CDR3 DNA: TGTGCCAGCAGTGAAACTAGCGGGGGGGCCACAGATACGCAGTATTTT. It specifies CASSETSGGATDTQYF.